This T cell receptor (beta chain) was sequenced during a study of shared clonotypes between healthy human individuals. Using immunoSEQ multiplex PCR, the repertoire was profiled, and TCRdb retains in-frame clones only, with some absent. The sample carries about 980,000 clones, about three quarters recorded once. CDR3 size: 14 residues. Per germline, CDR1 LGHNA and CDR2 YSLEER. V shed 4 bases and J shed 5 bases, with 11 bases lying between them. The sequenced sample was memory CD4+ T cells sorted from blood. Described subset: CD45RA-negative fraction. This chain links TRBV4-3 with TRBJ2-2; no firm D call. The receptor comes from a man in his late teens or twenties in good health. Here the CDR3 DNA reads TGCGCCAGCAGCCGCTTAGAGAGAACCGGGGAGCTGTTTTTT. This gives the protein CASSRLERTGELFF.